The rows below give T cell receptor beta chains drawn from one sample of a study of T cell repertoires in cytomegalovirus infection. A single record per CDR3 protein comes from TCRdb applying MiXCR to the reads. The table includes approximately 500,000 distinct CDR3 sequences, around 27% detected once. The sequenced sample consisted of PBMCs. These receptors all come from a human donor in good health (CMV status not recorded). Some clones in this sample may be carry-over from other donors' samples. CDR3s include the opening cysteine and the closing phenylalanine or tryptophan. The order of the fields is V gene, J gene, D gene, clone size, CDR3 protein, CDR3 DNA. D genes are given only for firm matches. Size is omitted from some rows. Given values are once, few, many or a class for expanded clones.

V gene: TRBV5-5; J gene: TRBJ2-3; D gene: TRBD2; clone size: .; CDR3 protein: CASSWGRGGRAADTQYF; CDR3 DNA: TGTGCCAGCAGCTGGGGGCGCGGCGGGAGGGCCGCAGATACGCAGTATTTT
V gene: TRBV27; J gene: TRBJ2-1; D gene: .; clone size: few; CDR3 protein: CASGPYNVAGLQRGNEQFF; CDR3 DNA: TGTGCCAGCGGACCTTATAATGTGGCGGGACTCCAAAGGGGCAATGAGCAGTTCTTC
V gene: TRBV6-2/TRBV6-3; J gene: TRBJ2-7; D gene: .; clone size: .; CDR3 protein: CASSYSRVGPMAGEQYF; CDR3 DNA: TGTGCCAGCAGTTACTCGAGGGTTGGACCGATGGCTGGCGAGCAGTACTTC
V gene: TRBV19; J gene: TRBJ2-1; D gene: TRBD2; clone size: .; CDR3 protein: CASLAGTSHEQFF; CDR3 DNA: TGTGCCAGTCTTGCCGGGACTAGCCATGAGCAGTTCTTC
V gene: TRBV7-3; J gene: TRBJ2-1; D gene: .; clone size: .; CDR3 protein: CASSLTHGLGGQNEQFF; CDR3 DNA: TGTGCCAGCAGCTTAACTCATGGACTAGGGGGACAAAATGAGCAGTTCTTC
V gene: TRBV5-6; J gene: TRBJ1-1; D gene: .; clone size: .; CDR3 protein: CASNGDRGVPINTEAFF; CDR3 DNA: TGTGCCAGCAACGGGGATAGAGGAGTCCCAATCAACACTGAAGCTTTCTTT
V gene: TRBV7-2; J gene: TRBJ2-1; D gene: .; clone size: .; CDR3 protein: CASSLVWALSNEQFF; CDR3 DNA: TGTGCCAGCAGCTTGGTTTGGGCTCTGTCAAATGAGCAGTTCTTC
V gene: TRBV7-6; J gene: TRBJ1-1; D gene: .; clone size: many; CDR3 protein: CAVAGLGTEAFF; CDR3 DNA: TGTGCAGTTGCCGGTCTGGGCACTGAAGCTTTCTTT
V gene: TRBV6-5; J gene: TRBJ2-3; D gene: .; clone size: .; CDR3 protein: CASSITPLAVTDTQYF; CDR3 DNA: TGTGCCAGCTCAATAACCCCACTAGCAGTCACAGATACGCAGTATTTT
V gene: TRBV7-2; J gene: TRBJ2-1; D gene: .; clone size: many; CDR3 protein: CASSLPMTGSNNEQFF; CDR3 DNA: TGTGCCAGCAGCTTGCCGATGACAGGATCCAACAATGAGCAGTTCTTC
V gene: TRBV11-2; J gene: TRBJ1-2; D gene: .; clone size: many; CDR3 protein: CASSSQMTAERGYTF; CDR3 DNA: TGTGCCAGCAGCTCTCAAATGACAGCCGAGAGGGGCTACACCTTC
V gene: TRBV6-2/TRBV6-3; J gene: TRBJ1-5; D gene: .; clone size: few; CDR3 protein: CASSPTGPGNQPQHF; CDR3 DNA: TGTGCCAGCAGTCCCACAGGGCCAGGCAATCAGCCCCAGCATTTT
V gene: TRBV29-1; J gene: TRBJ2-2; D gene: TRBD1; clone size: once; CDR3 protein: CSAWTGDANTGELFF; CDR3 DNA: TGCAGCGCATGGACAGGGGATGCGAACACCGGGGAGCTGTTTTTT
V gene: TRBV7-2; J gene: TRBJ1-6; D gene: .; clone size: .; CDR3 protein: CASSLVQGGNSPLHF; CDR3 DNA: TGTGCCAGCAGCTTAGTGCAGGGAGGGAATTCACCCCTCCACTTT
V gene: TRBV6-5; J gene: TRBJ2-3; D gene: TRBD2; clone size: .; CDR3 protein: CASNRAGAKDTQYF; CDR3 DNA: TGTGCCAGCAACCGGGCGGGAGCTAAAGATACGCAGTATTTT
V gene: TRBV12-3/TRBV12-4; J gene: TRBJ1-1; D gene: .; clone size: few; CDR3 protein: CASSLSGPLNTEAFF; CDR3 DNA: TGTGCCAGCAGTTTATCCGGACCCCTGAACACTGAAGCTTTCTTT
V gene: TRBV6-2/TRBV6-3; J gene: TRBJ2-2; D gene: TRBD2; clone size: .; CDR3 protein: CASTTGTTNTGELFF; CDR3 DNA: TGTGCCAGTACGACCGGGACTACAAACACCGGGGAGCTGTTTTTT
V gene: TRBV7-9; J gene: TRBJ2-3; D gene: .; clone size: .; CDR3 protein: CASSSNRNQQDTQYF; CDR3 DNA: TGTGCCAGCAGCTCCAACAGGAACCAACAAGATACGCAGTATTTT
V gene: TRBV6-2/TRBV6-3; J gene: TRBJ2-1; D gene: .; clone size: .; CDR3 protein: CASSYSTWDEQFF; CDR3 DNA: TGTGCCAGCAGTTACTCGACCTGGGATGAGCAGTTCTTC
V gene: TRBV29-1; J gene: TRBJ2-3; D gene: .; clone size: few; CDR3 protein: CSACRQLDTQYF; CDR3 DNA: TGCAGCGCCTGCCGACAGCTGGATACGCAGTATTTT
V gene: TRBV7-8; J gene: TRBJ2-1; D gene: .; clone size: many; CDR3 protein: CASSLTGDSYNEQFF; CDR3 DNA: TGTGCCAGCAGCTTAACGGGAGACTCCTACAATGAGCAGTTCTTC
V gene: TRBV11-2; J gene: TRBJ1-2; D gene: .; clone size: .; CDR3 protein: CASSTNGDHGYTF; CDR3 DNA: TGTGCCAGCAGTACAAACGGGGACCATGGCTACACCTTC
V gene: TRBV7-2; J gene: TRBJ2-7; D gene: .; clone size: .; CDR3 protein: CASSSRGGRSYEQYF; CDR3 DNA: TGTGCCAGCAGCTCACGGGGTGGCCGCTCCTACGAGCAGTACTTC
V gene: TRBV6-1; J gene: TRBJ1-5; D gene: .; clone size: .; CDR3 protein: CASSVWGTGQPQHF; CDR3 DNA: TGTGCCAGCAGTGTTTGGGGAACAGGTCAGCCCCAGCATTTT
V gene: TRBV20-1; J gene: TRBJ1-5; D gene: .; clone size: .; CDR3 protein: CSAREVGTNNQPQHF; CDR3 DNA: TGCAGTGCTAGAGAAGTGGGGACAAATAATCAGCCCCAGCATTTT
V gene: TRBV6-5; J gene: TRBJ2-1; D gene: .; clone size: .; CDR3 protein: CASSRLTLNEQFF; CDR3 DNA: TGTGCCAGCAGTCGATTAACCCTGAATGAGCAGTTCTTC
V gene: TRBV27; J gene: TRBJ2-1; D gene: .; clone size: .; CDR3 protein: CATKQGLGYNEQFF; CDR3 DNA: TGTGCCACCAAACAGGGTCTGGGCTACAATGAGCAGTTCTTC
V gene: TRBV19; J gene: TRBJ2-2; D gene: .; clone size: .; CDR3 protein: CASSEGSLNTGELFF; CDR3 DNA: TGTGCCAGTAGTGAAGGTAGTCTGAACACCGGGGAGCTGTTTTTT
V gene: TRBV7-3; J gene: TRBJ2-2; D gene: TRBD2; clone size: many; CDR3 protein: CASSLSAGGPTTGELFF; CDR3 DNA: TGTGCCAGCAGCTTATCGGCGGGAGGGCCTACCACCGGGGAGCTGTTTTTT
V gene: TRBV15; J gene: TRBJ2-1; D gene: .; clone size: .; CDR3 protein: CATSRGDGRASNEQFF; CDR3 DNA: TGTGCCACCAGCAGAGGTGACGGGAGAGCCAGCAATGAGCAGTTCTTC
V gene: TRBV12-3/TRBV12-4; J gene: TRBJ1-1; D gene: TRBD1; clone size: .; CDR3 protein: CASSPGTGWDAFF; CDR3 DNA: TGTGCCAGCAGCCCAGGGACAGGCTGGGATGCTTTCTTT
V gene: TRBV27; J gene: TRBJ1-1; D gene: TRBD1; clone size: .; CDR3 protein: CASSNRDRVANTEAFF; CDR3 DNA: TGTGCCAGCAGTAACCGGGACAGGGTTGCGAACACTGAAGCTTTCTTT
V gene: TRBV15; J gene: TRBJ1-2; D gene: .; clone size: few; CDR3 protein: CATSRGLEVTGGYTF; CDR3 DNA: TGTGCCACCAGCAGAGGGCTGGAGGTAACGGGTGGCTACACCTTC
V gene: TRBV7-8; J gene: TRBJ2-7; D gene: TRBD1; clone size: .; CDR3 protein: CASSFAPGQYYEQYF; CDR3 DNA: TGTGCCAGCAGCTTTGCTCCGGGACAGTACTACGAGCAGTACTTC
V gene: TRBV7-9; J gene: TRBJ1-2; D gene: .; clone size: .; CDR3 protein: CATSTMPVNYGYTF; CDR3 DNA: TGTGCCACCAGCACCATGCCCGTTAACTATGGCTACACCTTC
V gene: TRBV29-1; J gene: TRBJ1-2; D gene: .; clone size: .; CDR3 protein: CSVAGTASLGYTF; CDR3 DNA: TGCAGCGTGGCCGGGACGGCTTCGCTCGGCTACACCTTC
V gene: TRBV5-6; J gene: TRBJ2-6; D gene: .; clone size: .; CDR3 protein: CASSRAEPGANVLTF; CDR3 DNA: TGTGCCAGCAGCAGAGCAGAGCCTGGGGCCAACGTCCTGACTTTC
V gene: TRBV6-5; J gene: TRBJ1-2; D gene: .; clone size: .; CDR3 protein: CASSLYRAGYGYTF; CDR3 DNA: TGTGCCAGCAGTTTGTACAGGGCTGGATATGGCTACACCTTC
V gene: TRBV12-3/TRBV12-4; J gene: TRBJ2-3; D gene: TRBD2; clone size: .; CDR3 protein: CASSLLAGNHNTQYF; CDR3 DNA: TGTGCCAGCAGTTTACTAGCGGGAAATCATAATACGCAGTATTTT
V gene: TRBV20-1; J gene: TRBJ1-2; D gene: .; clone size: .; CDR3 protein: CSAPPSRSPGHYGYTF; CDR3 DNA: TGCAGTGCTCCCCCTTCCCGGAGCCCCGGTCACTATGGCTACACCTTC
V gene: TRBV5-4; J gene: TRBJ2-1; D gene: TRBD2; clone size: few; CDR3 protein: CAGGLAGGAYNEQFF; CDR3 DNA: TGTGCCGGAGGACTAGCGGGAGGGGCATACAATGAGCAGTTCTTC
V gene: TRBV27; J gene: TRBJ2-3; D gene: .; clone size: few; CDR3 protein: CASSLRGTHTDTQYF; CDR3 DNA: TGTGCCAGCAGTTTACGCGGGACACACACAGATACGCAGTATTTT
V gene: TRBV29-1; J gene: TRBJ2-2; D gene: TRBD1; clone size: few; CDR3 protein: CSVRTGGTGELFF; CDR3 DNA: TGCAGCGTCCGGACAGGGGGAACCGGGGAGCTGTTTTTT
V gene: TRBV19; J gene: TRBJ2-3; D gene: .; clone size: .; CDR3 protein: CASSIALFEDTQYF; CDR3 DNA: TGTGCCAGTAGTATAGCGTTATTTGAAGATACGCAGTATTTT
V gene: TRBV30; J gene: TRBJ2-7; D gene: .; clone size: .; CDR3 protein: CAWRAPGEMGYEQYF; CDR3 DNA: TGTGCCTGGAGAGCACCCGGGGAGATGGGCTACGAGCAGTACTTC
V gene: TRBV10-3; J gene: TRBJ1-2; D gene: TRBD1; clone size: .; CDR3 protein: CAISETGTGNGYTF; CDR3 DNA: TGTGCCATCAGTGAAACCGGGACAGGGAACGGCTACACCTTC
V gene: TRBV11-3; J gene: TRBJ2-1; D gene: TRBD2; clone size: .; CDR3 protein: CASSTVSGSFMSSPYNEQFF; CDR3 DNA: TGTGCCAGCAGCACGGTCAGCGGGAGTTTTATGTCGAGCCCCTACAATGAGCAGTTCTTC
V gene: TRBV7-2; J gene: TRBJ2-5; D gene: TRBD2; clone size: few; CDR3 protein: CASGTSGRSLETQYF; CDR3 DNA: TGTGCCAGCGGTACTAGCGGGAGGTCCCTGGAGACCCAGTACTTC
V gene: TRBV20-1; J gene: TRBJ2-5; D gene: TRBD1; clone size: .; CDR3 protein: CSAKTQGAQGTQYF; CDR3 DNA: TGCAGTGCAAAAACACAGGGGGCGCAGGGGACCCAGTACTTC
V gene: TRBV7-8; J gene: TRBJ2-7; D gene: TRBD1; clone size: many; CDR3 protein: CASSEGGQGHYEQYF; CDR3 DNA: TGTGCCAGCAGTGAAGGGGGACAGGGGCACTACGAGCAGTACTTC
V gene: TRBV6-1; J gene: TRBJ1-1; D gene: .; clone size: many; CDR3 protein: CASSRTLNTEAFF; CDR3 DNA: TGTGCCAGCAGTCGAACACTAAACACTGAAGCTTTCTTT
V gene: TRBV4-1; J gene: TRBJ1-5; D gene: .; clone size: few; CDR3 protein: CASSQVQGSNQPQHF; CDR3 DNA: TGCGCCAGCAGCCAAGTACAGGGAAGCAATCAGCCCCAGCATTTT
V gene: TRBV19; J gene: TRBJ1-5; D gene: .; clone size: .; CDR3 protein: CASSRQEDQPQHF; CDR3 DNA: TGTGCCAGTAGTCGGCAGGAGGATCAGCCCCAGCATTTT
V gene: TRBV12-3/TRBV12-4; J gene: TRBJ2-3; D gene: .; clone size: .; CDR3 protein: CASSLGGGEDTQYF; CDR3 DNA: TGTGCCAGCAGTTTGGGGGGCGGGGAGGATACGCAGTATTTT
V gene: TRBV24-1; J gene: TRBJ2-3; D gene: TRBD1; clone size: .; CDR3 protein: CATSDPGQGRITDTQYF; CDR3 DNA: TGTGCCACCAGTGACCCTGGACAGGGTCGGATAACAGATACGCAGTATTTT
V gene: TRBV5-1; J gene: TRBJ2-5; D gene: .; clone size: few; CDR3 protein: CASSFDSEETQYF; CDR3 DNA: TGCGCCAGCAGCTTCGACAGCGAAGAGACCCAGTACTTC
V gene: TRBV7-8; J gene: TRBJ2-2; D gene: .; clone size: many; CDR3 protein: CASTPRSGIGELFF; CDR3 DNA: TGTGCCAGCACCCCTCGCTCGGGCATCGGGGAGCTGTTTTTT
V gene: TRBV19; J gene: TRBJ2-7; D gene: .; clone size: few; CDR3 protein: CASSIIAQSSYEQYF; CDR3 DNA: TGTGCCAGTAGTATAATAGCTCAGAGCTCCTACGAGCAGTACTTC
V gene: TRBV7-2; J gene: TRBJ2-3; D gene: .; clone size: .; CDR3 protein: CASSLDRFSTDTQYF; CDR3 DNA: TGTGCCAGCAGCTTAGATAGATTTAGCACAGATACGCAGTATTTT
V gene: TRBV5-6; J gene: TRBJ1-1; D gene: .; clone size: .; CDR3 protein: CASSTLGSFGDMNTEAFF; CDR3 DNA: TGTGCCAGCAGCACCTTAGGGTCTTTCGGGGACATGAACACTGAAGCTTTCTTT